These 24 T cell receptor beta chains came from one sample sequenced in a study of read filtering for tumor transcriptome and immune sequencing. Molecular barcoded adaptors covering alpha/delta and beta/gamma chains were used on 400 to 450 ng RNA. MiXCR, applied by TCRdb to the reads, yields one record per CDR3 protein. Of 90,000 or so distinct CDR3 sequences in the sample, approximately 21% are singletons; the top ten hold over 10%. Sequencing used a population of CD138-negative cells sorted from bone marrow. The receptors derive from a donor over 35 with multiple myeloma.

This clonotype was recorded many times. The V and J genes are TRBV11-2 and TRBJ2-7; D uncertain. Germline CDR1 reads SGHAT; CDR2 reads FQNNGV. Trimming pared 0 bases from V and 3 bases from J, leaving 3 bases between. CDR3 length: 12 amino acids. As DNA, the CDR3 is TGTGCCAGCAGCTTAGATTACTACGAGCAGTACTTC. This codes for CASSLDYYEQYF.

Ten or more counts support this clonotype. The rearrangement joins TRBV4-1 to TRBJ2-7; either TRBD1 or TRBD2 may supply D (5 bases each). Trimming left V 4 bases short and J 2 bases short, with 12 bases between. The germline CDR1 and CDR2 sequences are MGHRA and YSYEKL. CDR3 length: 14 residues. This CDR3 is CASSPRDGAYEQYF. In nucleotides, the CDR3 is TGCGCCAGCAGCCCCCGGGACGGAGCCTACGAGCAGTACTTC.

Worth noting for this clonotype: With a much larger clone just one base away, this may be a read error. This rearrangement joins TRBV12-3 or TRBV12-4 to TRBJ2-7; perhaps D is TRBD1 or TRBD2 (6 bases each). This CDR3 comprises 15 residues. V dropped 6 bases and J dropped 4 bases, with 19 bases sitting between them. CDR3 sequence reads: CASSLGRGHPYEQYF. The DNA of the CDR3 is TGTGCCAGCAGCCTGGGACGGGGGCATCCTTACGAGCAGTACTTC.

The rearrangement joins TRBV11-2 to TRBJ2-3; 9 bases line up with TRBD2. Trimming removed 5 bases from V and 1 base from J; junction bases left unmatched: 7. The CDR3 spans 16 residues. The germline gives CDR1 SGHAT, CDR2 FQNNGV. DNA for the CDR3: TGTGCCAGCAGCGCTCAAAGCGGGGGGCGCACAGATACGCAGTATTTT. Translated, it gives CASSAQSGGRTDTQYF.

Many counts were recorded for this clonotype. V is TRBV5-1 and J is TRBJ2-7, with 7 positions matching TRBD1. The CDR3 is made up of 14 amino acids. Looked up from germline, CDR1 is SGHRS and CDR2 is YFSETQ. Unmatched junction bases numbered 8, after V lost 4 bases and J lost 4 bases. CDR3 protein: CASSVSGTEYEQYF. The CDR3 region has the DNA TGCGCCAGCAGCGTCTCCGGGACAGAGTACGAGCAGTACTTC.

This clonotype was picked up many times. This rearrangement joins TRBV7-8 to TRBJ2-7; D possibly corresponds to TRBD2 (6 bases). The germline CDR1 and CDR2 sequences are SGHVS and FQNEAQ. The CDR3 is made up of 18 amino acids. V was clipped by 3 bases and J by 1 base, with 22 bases between them. The CDR3 region is CASSLEGGARAVSYEQYF. In nucleotides, the CDR3 is TGTGCCAGCAGCTTGGAGGGAGGCGCCAGAGCCGTATCCTACGAGCAGTACTTC.

This clonotype was seen ten or more times. V gene TRBV5-1 combines with J gene TRBJ2-6, with TRBD1 identical over 10 bases. Germline V gives CDR1 SGHRS, CDR2 YFSETQ. The ends lost 4 bases at V and 4 bases at J; junction bases unmatched: 11. This CDR3 has 18 residues. Here the CDR3 reads CASSHKTGTGEGANVLTF. In nucleotides, the CDR3 is TGCGCCAGCAGCCATAAAACCGGGACAGGGGAAGGGGCCAACGTCCTGACTTTC.

This clonotype was picked up many times. This sequence joins TRBV5-1 and TRBJ2-4, with TRBD1 identical over 9 bases. The CDR3 is made up of 17 amino acids. Germline-derived CDR1 and CDR2 are SGHRS and YFSETQ. V lost 4 bases to trimming and J lost 9 bases; unmatched junction nucleotides: 17. CDR3 in amino acids: CASSAKKGTGRNAIQYF. The CDR3 region has the DNA TGCGCCAGCAGCGCTAAAAAAGGGACAGGGAGAAATGCCATTCAGTACTTC.

This clonotype was counted between two and nine times. The J gene is TRBJ2-3, the V gene TRBV28, with 11 bases aligning to TRBD2. CDR1 and CDR2 from the germline V gene are MDHEN and SYDVKM. The CDR3 sequence is 15 residues long. After removal of 8 bases from V and 4 bases from J, the junction contained 8 bases not matched to a gene. The CDR3 here is CASGIAGGESDTQYF. The CDR3 DNA follows: TGTGCCAGCGGGATAGCGGGGGGGGAGTCAGATACGCAGTATTTT.

This chain joins TRBV19 and TRBJ1-1; D is possibly TRBD1 (6 bases). Germline CDR1 and CDR2: LNHDA and SQIVND (reference sequence). Trimming removed 8 bases from V and 3 bases from J, with 16 bases in between. The CDR3 extends over 14 amino acids. CDR3 DNA: TGTGCCAGTGGTACAAGGACAGTGCACACTGAAGCTTTCTTT. It is translated as CASGTRTVHTEAFF.

This clonotype was observed a few times. The chain employs TRBV9 and TRBJ1-2; D gene uncertain. V lost 0 bases and J lost 1, with 4 bases in between. In germline, CDR1 is SGDLS, CDR2 YYNGEE. CDR3 length: 13 residues. As DNA, the CDR3 is TGTGCCAGCAGCGTAGAGGGTAACTATGGCTACACCTTC. Residues: CASSVEGNYGYTF.

This clonotype appeared many times. The CDR3 nucleotides are TGCGCCAGCAGCCGACAGCGCATGAACACTGAAGCTTTCTTT. This gives the protein CASSRQRMNTEAFF. J is TRBJ1-1 and V is TRBV5-1, with a tentative D call TRBD1 (5 bases). The ends were cut back, 4 bases at V and 0 bases at J, with 10 bases in the middle. Germline V gives CDR1 SGHRS, CDR2 YFSETQ. This CDR3 is built from 14 residues.

CDR3 DNA: TGCGCCAGCAGCTTGGGAGGCGGGGCCCACAATACTGAAGCTTTCTTT. Encoded protein: CASSLGGGAHNTEAFF. V usage is TRBV5-1 and J usage is TRBJ1-1; TRBD1 is a possible D gene (5 bases). The CDR3 spans 16 residues. Germline-derived CDR1 and CDR2 are SGHRS and YFSETQ. V shed 0 bases and J shed 5 bases, with 17 bases lying between them. The full variable domain, its missing parts supplied by reference TRBV5-1 and TRBJ1-1, is KAGVTQTPRYLIKTRGQQVTLSCSPISGHRSVSWYQQTPGQGLQFLFEYFSETQRNKGNFPGRFSGRQFSNSRSEMNVSTLELGDSALYLCASSLGGGAHNTEAFFGQGTRLTVV.

This clonotype appeared many times. The rearrangement links TRBV5-1 to TRBJ1-1, with D perhaps matching TRBD1 (6 bases). Trimming pared 4 bases from V and 5 bases from J, leaving 18 bases between. CDR3 length: 15 amino acids. The germline V gene encodes CDR1 SGHRS and CDR2 YFSETQ. CDR3 in amino acids: CASSPGEGQGTEAFF. CDR3 DNA: TGCGCCAGCAGCCCCGGGGAGGGGCAGGGGACTGAAGCTTTCTTT.

This clonotype was seen ten or more times. The V call is TRBV2, the J call TRBJ2-7; 7 bases line up with TRBD1. V was pared by 3 bases and J by 3 bases, with 8 bases of the junction left unmatched. This CDR3 has 15 amino acids. In germline, CDR1 is SNHLY, CDR2 FYNNEI. CDR3 region: CASSEPGTDFYEQYF. The CDR3 nucleotides are TGTGCCAGCAGTGAGCCCGGGACAGATTTCTACGAGCAGTACTTC. Drawing the rest from reference TRBV2 and TRBJ2-7, the complete variable domain is EPEVTQTPSHQVTQMGQEVILRCVPISNHLYFYWYRQILGQKVEFLVSFYNNEISEKSEIFDDQFSVERPDGSNFTLKIRSTKLEDSAMYFCASSEPGTDFYEQYFGPGTRLTVT.

CDR3: CASRKLQGITTEAFF. As DNA, the CDR3 is TGTGCCAGCAGAAAGCTACAGGGGATAACGACTGAAGCTTTCTTT. The chain combines TRBV6-5 with TRBJ1-1; 7 nucleotides match TRBD1. Germline CDR1 reads MNHEY; CDR2 reads SVGAGI. V shed 6 bases and J 5 bases; nucleotides not matched to a gene: 12. This CDR3 region has 15 residues.

CDR3 sequence: CASKVGGALEKLYF. The CDR3 coding sequence is TGTGCCAGCAAGGTCGGGGGGGCGTTGGAAAAACTGTATTTT. The V gene is TRBV21-1, the J gene TRBJ1-4; the D call in the table, TRBD1, was not verified against the DNA. TRBV21-1 counts as a pseudogene. The CDR3 covers 14 residues.

Turning to this clonotype: A much larger clone sits a single nucleotide away, making a read error possible. Because the CDR3 is missing its conserved closing phenylalanine or tryptophan, this is likely a read error. The chain uses TRBV6-1 and TRBJ1-1; D unclear. The CDR3 length is 14 residues. The V gene's germline CDR1 is MNHNS and CDR2 SASEGT. Here the CDR3 reads CASREGTASSRAFS. The CDR3 DNA follows: TGTGCCAGCAGAGAAGGCACAGCCTCTTCGAGGGCTTTCTCT.

On this clonotype: This may stem from a read error, because a much larger clone lies one nucleotide away. This is likely a read error, given that the CDR3 carries no conserved phenylalanine or tryptophan at its end. The V gene is TRBV20-1, the J gene TRBJ2-5; perhaps D is TRBD1 or TRBD2 (6 bases each). The CDR3 spans 12 residues. The germline V gene has CDR1 DFQATT and CDR2 SNEGSKA (reference sequence). V lost 8 bases to trimming and J lost 5 bases, with 15 bases between them. CDR3 nucleotides: TGCAGTACGGGGGTCACAGGGGAGACCCAGTACCTC. Its protein is CSTGVTGETQYL.

This clonotype was recorded many times. The chain joins TRBV6-5 to TRBJ2-3; D remains unclear. The CDR3 consists of 14 residues. Germline V gene data show CDR1 as MNHEY and CDR2 as SVGAGI. The ends were cut back, 6 bases at V and 0 bases at J, with 10 bases in the middle. CDR3 DNA sequence: TGTGCCAGCAGGATAACGTACAGCACAGATACGCAGTATTTT. Protein: CASRITYSTDTQYF.

The table lists this clonotype with many counts. The chain recombines TRBV7-8 with TRBJ2-3, with D unresolved. CDR1 is SGHVS and CDR2 is FQNEAQ in the germline V gene. The CDR3 is 12 amino acids. V lost 2 bases and J lost 6, with 6 bases in between. CDR3 loop: CASSLTADTQYF. Here the CDR3 DNA reads TGTGCCAGCAGCTTAACAGCGGATACGCAGTATTTT. The full variable domain, rest sourced from reference TRBV7-8 and TRBJ2-3, is GAGVSQSPRYKVAKRGQDVALRCDPISGHVSLFWYQQALGQGPEFLTYFQNEAQLDKSGLPSDRFFAERPEGSVSTLKIQRTQQEDSAVYLCASSLTADTQYFGPGTRLTVL.

This clonotype was seen many times. The chain links TRBV3-1 to TRBJ2-1; no firm D call. The germline V and J ends were trimmed by 1 base and 1 base, with 8 bases remaining between them. The germline V gene encodes CDR1 LGHDT and CDR2 YNNKEL (reference sequence). The CDR3 is made up of 15 amino acids. The CDR3 DNA reads TGTGCCAGCAGCCAAGGTAGGAGTTCCTACAATGAGCAGTTCTTC. Translating it yields CASSQGRSSYNEQFF.

The V and J genes are TRBV11-2 and TRBJ1-4; D remains unclear. The CDR3 sequence is 13 residues long. Per germline, CDR1 SGHAT and CDR2 FQNNGV. The V end lost 1 base, the J end lost 6 bases, and 6 bases lay between the germline ends. The CDR3, as DNA: TGTGCCAGCAGCTTAGCGGTGTATGAAAAACTGTTTTTT. Its translation is CASSLAVYEKLFF.

This clonotype occurred many times. This sequence joins TRBV28 and TRBJ2-1; D remains unclear. V dropped 9 bases and J dropped 8 bases, with 14 bases sitting between them. CDR1 and CDR2 (germline): MDHEN, SYDVKM. This CDR3 has 12 amino acids. The CDR3 nucleotides read TGTGCCAGTAACAACGGTGGTGATGAGCAGTTCTTC. It encodes CASNNGGDEQFF. Drawing the rest from reference TRBV28 and TRBJ2-1, the complete variable domain is DVKVTQSSRYLVKRTGEKVFLECVQDMDHENMFWYRQDPGLGLRLIYFSYDVKMKEKGDIPEGYSVSREKKERFSLILESASTNQTSMYLCASNNGGDEQFFGPGTRLTVL.